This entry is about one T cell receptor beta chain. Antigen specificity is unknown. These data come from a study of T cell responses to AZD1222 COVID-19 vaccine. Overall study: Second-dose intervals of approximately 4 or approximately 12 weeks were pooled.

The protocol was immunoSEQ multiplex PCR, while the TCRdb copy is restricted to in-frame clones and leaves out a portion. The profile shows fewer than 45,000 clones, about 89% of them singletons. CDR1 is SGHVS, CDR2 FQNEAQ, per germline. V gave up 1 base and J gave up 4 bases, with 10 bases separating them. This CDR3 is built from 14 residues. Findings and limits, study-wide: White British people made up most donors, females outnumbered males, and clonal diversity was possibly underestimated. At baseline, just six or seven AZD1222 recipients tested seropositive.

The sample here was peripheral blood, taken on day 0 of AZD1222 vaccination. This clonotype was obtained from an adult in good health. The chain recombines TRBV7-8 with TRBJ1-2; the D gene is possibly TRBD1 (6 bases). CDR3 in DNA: TGTGCCAGCAGCTTAGGACAGGCCGGCTATGGCTACACCTTC. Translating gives CASSLGQAGYGYTF.